The entry that follows covers one TCR beta chain sequence. This record comes from a study of T cell changes during pregnancy in multiple sclerosis. The V gene lost 1 base and the J gene lost 3 bases, with 10 bases spanning the gap. CDR1 and CDR2 (germline): KGHSY, FQNENV. The CDR3 contains 14 residues. The table came from immunoSEQ multiplex PCR; TCRdb's copy has only in-frame clones and leaves some out. The repertoire holds approximately 50,000 clones, with around 92% as singletons. The sequence derives from a female donor with multiple sclerosis, enrolled in a pregnancy study. This chain connects TRBV16 to TRBJ2-7; TRBD1 might be the D (6 bases). Sequenced material: CD4+ T cells from peripheral blood mononuclear cells, taken after pregnancy. CDR3 nucleotides: TGTGCCAGCAGCCAATTAGGACAGCTCTACGAGCAGTACTTC. Protein product: CASSQLGQLYEQYF.